Listed here are 27 T cell receptor beta chains from one sample, sequenced in a study of T cells in Graves' hyperthyroidism and ophthalmopathy. Amplification of TCR beta CDR3 regions was performed using RNA transcripts as template. First-round RT-PCR targeting the TCR CDR3 was performed with the HTBI primer set. Each CDR3 protein gets one entry after TCRdb re-called the multiplex PCR reads with MiXCR. The data hold about 610,000 distinct CDR3 sequences, with about half observed a single time. The specimen was peripheral blood or thyroid tissue (not recorded which). The receptors originated from a woman younger than 30 with Graves' hyperthyroidism.

In this sample, this clonotype turned up many times. V gene TRBV5-1 combines with J gene TRBJ2-7; D gene ambiguous. This CDR3 comprises 12 residues. Trimming left V 5 bases short and J 5 bases short, with 11 bases between. Germline-derived CDR1 and CDR2 are SGHRS and YFSETQ. CDR3 in amino acids: CASRRRGDEQYF. DNA of the CDR3: TGCGCCAGCAGGCGCAGAGGTGACGAGCAGTACTTC.

Of note for this clonotype: A much larger clone is a single base away; this may be a read error. The chain has TRBV6-1 and TRBJ1-2; a possible D gene is TRBD1 (5 bases). Germline V gives CDR1 MNHNS, CDR2 SASEGT. The ends were cut back, 5 bases at V and 8 bases at J, with 12 bases in the middle. The CDR3 covers 12 residues. The CDR3 nucleotides are TGTGCCAGCAGTTCCGGCAGGGTGGGCTACACCTTC. Encoded protein: CASSSGRVGYTF.

This clonotype showed up many times. The chain combines TRBV29-1 with TRBJ2-2, with D tentatively TRBD2 (6 bases). There are 11 residues in the CDR3. CDR1 SQVTM and CDR2 ANQGSEA come from the germline V gene. The ends were cut back, 4 bases at V and 6 bases at J, with 6 bases in the middle. CDR3 amino acids: CSVGGAGELFF. CDR3 DNA: TGCAGCGTTGGCGGGGCCGGGGAGCTGTTTTTT.

The chain couples TRBV29-1 to TRBJ1-1, with 10 positions matching TRBD1. The germline V gene has CDR1 SQVTM and CDR2 ANQGSEA. The CDR3 spans 16 residues. The V and J ends lost 5 bases and 3 bases, in that order; junction bases with no gene match: 12. The chain's CDR3 is CSVSGQGTLLDTEAFF. The CDR3 bases are TGCAGCGTTTCGGGACAGGGGACACTTCTAGACACTGAAGCTTTCTTT.

This rearrangement joins TRBV2 to TRBJ1-3, with TRBD1 as a possible D gene (5 bases). The germline gives CDR1 SNHLY, CDR2 FYNNEI. The CDR3 spans 15 residues. V was trimmed by 2 bases and J by 3 bases, leaving 11 bases between them. The CDR3: CASSEPGNYGNTIYF. DNA of the CDR3: TGTGCCAGCAGTGAACCAGGGAACTATGGAAACACCATATATTTT.

This clonotype was recorded once. The gene calls are TRBV9 and TRBJ1-1; 8 nucleotides agree with TRBD1. Losses at the gene ends were 1 base for V and 1 base for J; bases not matched to a gene: 3. The CDR3 is made up of 15 amino acids. Germline V lookup: CDR1 SGDLS, CDR2 YYNGEE. The CDR3 region is CASSVTGGRNTEAFF. The CDR3, as DNA: TGTGCCAGCAGCGTAACAGGGGGGAGGAACACTGAAGCTTTCTTT.

The genes are TRBV20-1 and TRBJ2-7; 8 bases are a match to TRBD2. Germline V lookup: CDR1 DFQATT, CDR2 SNEGSKA (reference sequence). V trimming: 6 bases; J trimming: 3 bases; junction bases outside the gene matches: 13. The CDR3 extends over 15 amino acids. This CDR3 reads CSANGLSGSYYEQYF. In nucleotides, the CDR3 is TGCAGTGCGAACGGGCTGAGCGGGAGTTACTACGAGCAGTACTTC.

This rearrangement joins TRBV7-2 to TRBJ2-1; 13 bases match TRBD2. Trimming removed 4 bases from V and 10 bases from J; junction bases left unmatched: 10. The germline V gene encodes CDR1 SGHTA and CDR2 FQGNSA. The CDR3 has 16 residues. The CDR3 loop is CASSSTTGLAGREQFF. In nucleotides, the CDR3 is TGTGCCAGCAGCTCAACTACGGGACTAGCGGGAAGGGAGCAGTTCTTC.

This clonotype was counted at least ten times. V gene TRBV7-6 combines with J gene TRBJ1-6, with 7 bases aligning to TRBD1. Per germline, CDR1 SGHVS and CDR2 FNYEAQ. CDR3 size: 17 residues. With V trimmed by 5 bases and J by 6 bases, 13 bases remained unmatched. The DNA for the CDR3 is TGTGCCAGCAGCGCCTCCCCGGGACAGCTCTTTAATTCACCCCTCCACTTT. Amino acid sequence: CASSASPGQLFNSPLHF. The complete variable domain, with remaining parts taken from reference TRBV7-6 and TRBJ1-6, reads GAGVSQSPRYKVTKRGQDVALRCDPISGHVSLYWYRQALGQGPEFLTYFNYEAQQDKSGLPNDRFSAERPEGSISTLTIQRTEQRDSAMYRCASSASPGQLFNSPLHFGNGTRLTVT.

At least ten counts were recorded for this clonotype. This sequence joins TRBV7-8 and TRBJ1-4; 7 positions agree with TRBD1. Germline V CDR1 and CDR2: SGHVS, FQNEAQ. The CDR3 has 17 amino acids. Unmatched junction bases numbered 13, after V lost 5 bases and J lost 4 bases. CDR3 sequence: CASSKRDSPKGNEKLFF. The CDR3 coding sequence is TGTGCCAGCAGCAAAAGGGACAGCCCCAAGGGTAATGAAAAACTGTTTTTT.

Points on this clonotype: With a much larger clone just one base away, this may be a read error. The V and J genes are TRBV7-9 and TRBJ1-2; 8 bases map to TRBD1. CDR3 length: 16 residues. Germline V gives CDR1 SEHNR, CDR2 FQNEAQ (reference sequence). The CDR3 DNA reads TGTGCCAGCAGCTCTCGGACAGGGTCGGCGGTCTATGGCCACACCTTC. This encodes CASSSRTGSAVYGHTF.

The chain couples TRBV15 to TRBJ2-3; 13 bases fit TRBD2. Germline loops: CDR1 LNHNV, CDR2 YYDKDF (reference sequence). The CDR3 contains 17 residues. V was pared by 5 bases and J by 2 bases, with 7 bases of the junction left unmatched. The CDR3 loop reads CATSGRLAGGHTDTQYF. The CDR3 DNA reads TGTGCCACCAGCGGCCGACTAGCGGGAGGACACACAGATACGCAGTATTTT.

This chain connects TRBV30 to TRBJ1-5, with 7 bases matching TRBD1. The CDR3 spans 12 residues. From germline, CDR1 is GTSNPN and CDR2 SVGIG (reference sequence). V was pared by 7 bases and J by 4 bases, with 4 bases of the junction left unmatched. The CDR3, as DNA: TGTGCCTTTAAACAGGGGAATCAGCCCCAGCATTTT. As protein: CAFKQGNQPQHF.

This clonotype showed up many times. V is TRBV5-1 and J is TRBJ1-5; D unresolved. Germline values: CDR1 SGHRS, CDR2 YFSETQ. The CDR3 is made up of 15 amino acids. The ends were cut back, 0 bases at V and 9 bases at J, with 16 bases in the middle. The CDR3 protein is CASSLAGPWEVPQHF. CDR3 in DNA: TGCGCCAGCAGCTTGGCGGGTCCCTGGGAAGTGCCCCAGCATTTT.

The chain combines TRBV29-1 with TRBJ2-5; D may be TRBD1 or TRBD2 (6 bases each). With 1 base removed from V and 2 bases from J, the gap between germline ends came to 17 bases. The length of the CDR3 is 16 residues. The germline gives CDR1 SQVTM, CDR2 ANQGSEA. CDR3 nucleotides: TGCAGCGTTGAAGTCCCTGGAGGGGGAAGGCAAGAGACCCAGTACTTC. This sequence encodes CSVEVPGGGRQETQYF. The full variable domain, with the rest looked up from reference TRBV29-1 and TRBJ2-5, is SAVISQKPSRDICQRGTSLTIQCQVDSQVTMMFWYRQQPGQSLTLIATANQGSEATYESGFVIDKFPISRPNLTFSTLTVSNMSPEDSSIYLCSVEVPGGGRQETQYFGPGTRLLVL.

This rearrangement joins TRBV7-6 to TRBJ1-2; D remains ambiguous. Germline lookup yields CDR1 SGHVS and CDR2 FNYEAQ. Trimming took 2 bases from V and 3 from J, leaving 7 bases between them. The CDR3 length is 13 residues. The CDR3 region has the DNA TGTGCCAGCAGCTTAACAACACACTATGGCTACACCTTC. It specifies CASSLTTHYGYTF.

This clonotype was observed many times. The V call is TRBV7-9, the J call TRBJ2-7, with 8 nucleotides matching TRBD1. CDR3 size: 15 residues. Germline V gives CDR1 SEHNR, CDR2 FQNEAQ (reference sequence). J lost 0 bases, V lost 5 bases, and 6 bases had no gene match. CDR3 region: CASSPTGVFSYEQYF. CDR3 coding DNA: TGTGCCAGCAGCCCGACAGGGGTTTTCTCCTACGAGCAGTACTTC.

This clonotype was seen repeatedly, ten times or more. This rearrangement joins TRBV29-1 to TRBJ1-1, with 9 bases lining up with TRBD1. The CDR3 spans 15 residues. The ends lost 6 bases at V and 1 base at J; junction bases unmatched: 9. Germline V lookup: CDR1 SQVTM, CDR2 ANQGSEA. The CDR3 sequence is CSVDSGTGWNTEAFF. For the CDR3, the DNA is TGCAGCGTCGACTCGGGGACAGGGTGGAACACTGAAGCTTTCTTT. Based on the CDR3 plus reference TRBV29-1 and TRBJ1-1, the full variable domain is SAVISQKPSRDICQRGTSLTIQCQVDSQVTMMFWYRQQPGQSLTLIATANQGSEATYESGFVIDKFPISRPNLTFSTLTVSNMSPEDSSIYLCSVDSGTGWNTEAFFGQGTRLTVV.

The genes are TRBV29-1 and TRBJ1-2; D is ambiguous. V was clipped by 5 bases and J by 0 bases, with 13 bases between them. The CDR3 sequence is 14 residues long. From germline, CDR1 is SQVTM and CDR2 ANQGSEA. The CDR3 here is CSVRAARPNYGYTF. The CDR3 DNA reads TGCAGCGTTAGGGCAGCGCGCCCTAACTATGGCTACACCTTC.

The chain carries TRBV20-1 and TRBJ2-2, with D perhaps matching TRBD1 (5 bases). Trimming took off 3 bases at V and 1 base at J, with 15 bases between the two ends. Germline V lookup: CDR1 DFQATT, CDR2 SNEGSKA (reference sequence). This CDR3 is built from 16 residues. The DNA for the CDR3 is TGCAGTGCTAGGCAGGGTAGCAATCAGAACACCGGGGAGCTGTTTTTT. It yields the protein CSARQGSNQNTGELFF.

This clonotype appeared many times. The chain has TRBV7-9 and TRBJ2-5; tentative D call: TRBD1 (5 bases). In germline, CDR1 is SEHNR, CDR2 FQNEAQ (reference sequence). CDR3 length equals 13 residues. V gave up 5 bases and J gave up 4 bases, with 11 bases separating them. CDR3 amino acids: CASSEDIGETQYF. The CDR3 DNA reads as TGTGCCAGCAGCGAGGACATAGGAGAGACCCAGTACTTC.

The chain links TRBV7-2 to TRBJ2-7, with 8 bases identical to TRBD1. Looked up from germline, CDR1 is SGHTA and CDR2 is FQGNSA. V dropped 7 bases and J dropped 6; count of bases not matched to a gene: 14. The CDR3 has 15 residues. The CDR3 DNA sequence: TGTGCCAGCACCCCAAGTCCAGGGGGCACCAGCGAGCAGTACTTC. Its translation is CASTPSPGGTSEQYF.

In this sample, this clonotype turned up once. The germline gene is not matched at one end of the junction; a read error may be the cause. This chain joins TRBV7-9 and TRBJ1-3; 7 bases fit TRBD1. CDR1 and CDR2 from the germline V gene are SEHNR and FQNEAQ (reference sequence). The CDR3 extends over 16 amino acids. The CDR3 loop reads CASSLAGRQGGNTIYF. The CDR3 DNA sequence: TGTGCCAGCAGCCTAGCAGGGCGACAGGGCGGCAACACCATATATTTT.

Worth noting for this clonotype: One end of the junction varies from germline; a read error may be responsible. The V and J genes are TRBV10-3 and TRBJ1-1; TRBD1 agrees at 11 bases. Germline V gene lookup returns CDR1 ENHRY and CDR2 SYGVKD. The CDR3 has 16 residues. The CDR3 is CAISTGQGVLNTEAFF. Written as DNA, the CDR3 is TGCGCCATCAGTACGGGACAGGGGGTCCTGAACACTGAAGCTTTCTTT.

V usage is TRBV2 and J usage is TRBJ2-5; TRBD2 matches 8 bases. The V gene's germline CDR1 is SNHLY and CDR2 FYNNEI. V shed 4 bases, J shed 4 bases, and the junction held 14 bases outside the gene matches. The CDR3 extends over 17 amino acids. In nucleotides, the CDR3 is TGTGCCAGCAGTGCGGACATCAACACCGGGACTAGAGAGACCCAGTACTTC. The encoded protein is CASSADINTGTRETQYF. The full variable domain, completed using reference TRBV2 and TRBJ2-5, is EPEVTQTPSHQVTQMGQEVILRCVPISNHLYFYWYRQILGQKVEFLVSFYNNEISEKSEIFDDQFSVERPDGSNFTLKIRSTKLEDSAMYFCASSADINTGTRETQYFGPGTRLLVL.

This chain links TRBV24-1 with TRBJ1-5; D is possibly TRBD1 (5 bases). The CDR3 sequence is 15 residues long. With 4 bases removed from V and 1 base from J, the gap between germline ends came to 10 bases. Looked up from germline, CDR1 is KGHDR and CDR2 is SFDVKD. The CDR3 DNA sequence: TGTGCCACCAGTGACGGGGGAGCGAGCAATCAGCCCCAGCATTTT. Translated: CATSDGGASNQPQHF.

This rearrangement joins TRBV24-1 to TRBJ2-5; tentative D call: TRBD2 (7 bases). CDR3 length: 15 residues. From germline, CDR1 is KGHDR and CDR2 SFDVKD. V was cut by 4 bases and J by 5 bases, with 16 bases left in between. CDR3 nucleotide sequence: TGTGCCACCAGTGAAGGGGGAGGGCCCGATGAGACCCAGTACTTC. Protein: CATSEGGGPDETQYF.